Described below is a single T cell receptor beta chain sequence and its context. As yet, its antigen is unknown. A second 7 to 11 cycle PCR used barcoded and J-beta primers. TCRdb re-called the 5' RACE reads with MiXCR, one entry per CDR3 protein. The sample holds some 900,000 distinct CDR3 sequences, approximately 49% seen once. This entry comes from a study of blood T cells in healthy people across ages. CDR1 SGHNT and CDR2 YYREEE come from the germline V gene (reference sequence). The CDR3 extends over 13 amino acids. V shed 5 bases and J shed 5 bases, with 13 bases lying between them. Study-wide findings and caveats: The study lacked donor CMV status, which possibly confounded expanded clonotype changes.

Input material: blood. This chain links TRBV5-4 with TRBJ1-2; possible D gene TRBD1, 5 bases. The clonotype originates from a young man in good health. CDR3 bases: TGTGCCAGCAGGACTCCGGGGGTTTATGGCTACACCTTC. This translates into CASRTPGVYGYTF.